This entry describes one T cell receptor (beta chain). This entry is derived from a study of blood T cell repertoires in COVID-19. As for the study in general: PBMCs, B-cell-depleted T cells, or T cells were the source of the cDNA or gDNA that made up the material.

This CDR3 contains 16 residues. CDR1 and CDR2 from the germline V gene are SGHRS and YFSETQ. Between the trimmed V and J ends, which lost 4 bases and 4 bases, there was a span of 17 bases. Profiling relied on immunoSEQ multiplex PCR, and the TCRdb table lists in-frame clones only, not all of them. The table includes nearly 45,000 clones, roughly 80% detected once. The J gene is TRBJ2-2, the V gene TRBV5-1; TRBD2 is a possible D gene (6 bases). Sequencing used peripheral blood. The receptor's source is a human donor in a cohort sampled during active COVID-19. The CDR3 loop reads CASSPRLEAGTGELFF. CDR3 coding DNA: TGCGCCAGCAGCCCCAGACTAGAGGCGGGCACCGGGGAGCTGTTTTTT.